The 7 T cell receptor beta chains reported below all come from one sample, sequenced in a study of T-cell memory formation after mild COVID-19. TCRdb re-derived calls from the 5' RACE reads in MiXCR, one entry per CDR3 protein. The sample carries over 95,000 distinct CDR3 sequences, 22% recorded once. Sequenced input: PBMCs or a T cell subset sorted from them (not recorded which). These receptors originate from a man between 18 and 29 years old who had mild COVID-19 (a few samples of this study predate the infection). Cell type and time point are not known.

J is TRBJ2-5 and V is TRBV12-3 or TRBV12-4, with 7 nucleotides matching TRBD1. V trimming: 1 base; J trimming: 5 bases; junction bases outside the gene matches: 7. The CDR3 loop spans 15 amino acids. The CDR3 reads CASSLGRTGGETQYF. The CDR3 DNA reads TGTGCCAGCAGTTTAGGGCGGACAGGTGGGGAGACCCAGTACTTC.

The chain employs TRBV28 and TRBJ2-1; 9 bases fit TRBD1. V shed 4 bases, J shed 8 bases, and the junction held 12 bases outside the gene matches. CDR1 and CDR2 from the germline V gene are MDHEN and SYDVKM. This CDR3 is built from 16 residues. The CDR3 loop is CASSSNRGRLSDEQFF. The CDR3 DNA follows: TGTGCCAGCAGTTCAAACAGGGGGCGCCTTTCGGATGAGCAGTTCTTC.

This clonotype showed up just a few times. The V and J genes are TRBV4-1 and TRBJ2-5; D might be TRBD1 (7 bases). V lost 1 base and J lost 7, with 16 bases in between. This CDR3 region has 15 residues. Per germline, CDR1 MGHRA and CDR2 YSYEKL. Here the CDR3 reads CASSQVRGDRGTQYF. DNA of the CDR3: TGCGCCAGCAGCCAAGTCAGGGGGGATCGGGGGACCCAGTACTTC.

The chain is built from TRBV13 and TRBJ2-3, with 7 bases aligning to TRBD2. The CDR3 covers 13 residues. The V and J ends lost 6 bases and 6 bases, in that order; junction bases with no gene match: 6. CDR1 and CDR2 (germline): PRHDT, FYEKMQ (reference sequence). The CDR3 here is CASRASGADTQYF. The CDR3 bases are TGTGCCAGCAGGGCAAGCGGGGCTGATACGCAGTATTTT.

This rearrangement joins TRBV5-4 to TRBJ1-1; D uncertain. With 4 bases removed from V and 5 bases from J, the gap between germline ends came to 9 bases. CDR3 size: 12 residues. Germline CDR1 SGHNT, CDR2 YYREEE (reference sequence). CDR3 region: CASSPLGTEAFF. For the CDR3, the DNA is TGTGCCAGCAGCCCACTCGGGACTGAAGCTTTCTTT.

This clonotype occurred once. The chain uses TRBV7-9 and TRBJ2-7; D is unclear. Germline CDR1 SEHNR, CDR2 FQNEAQ (reference sequence). V lost 3 bases to trimming and J lost 1 base, with 10 bases between them. This CDR3 is 14 amino acids long. For the CDR3, the DNA is TGTGCCAGCAGCTTGGTAGCCATATCCTACGAGCAGTACTTC. It is translated as CASSLVAISYEQYF.

The chain is built from TRBV12-3 or TRBV12-4 and TRBJ1-1, with D possibly being TRBD1 (5 bases). With 5 bases removed from V and 5 bases from J, the gap between germline ends came to 12 bases. The CDR3 loop spans 13 amino acids. The CDR3 loop is CASSLSGWTEAFF. Here the CDR3 DNA reads TGTGCCAGCAGTCTCTCAGGGTGGACTGAAGCTTTCTTT.